Below, one T cell receptor beta chain is given with its context. This sample stems from a study of control samples from healthy donors and cancer patients. Sequencing was performed with immunoSEQ multiplex PCR; in TCRdb, only in-frame clones are kept and a portion is missing. The sample includes about 61,000 clones, 90% of them seen just once. V shed 2 bases and J shed 5 bases, with 9 bases lying between them. The CDR3 is 13 residues long. Germline V gene sequence: CDR1 SGHTA, CDR2 FQGTGA. This chain links TRBV7-3 with TRBJ2-5, with D tentatively TRBD1 (6 bases). The source of this sequence is a man between 60 and 75 years old with colorectal cancer. The source material was PBMCs. The CDR3 region is CASSLAGVETQYF. Written as DNA, the CDR3 is TGTGCCAGCAGCTTAGCAGGGGTGGAGACCCAGTACTTC. Based on the CDR3 plus reference TRBV7-3 and TRBJ2-5, the full variable domain is GAGVSQTPSNKVTEKGKYVELRCDPISGHTALYWYRQSLGQGPEFLIYFQGTGAADDSGLPNDRFFAVRPEGSVSTLKIQRTERGDSAVYLCASSLAGVETQYFGPGTRLLVL.